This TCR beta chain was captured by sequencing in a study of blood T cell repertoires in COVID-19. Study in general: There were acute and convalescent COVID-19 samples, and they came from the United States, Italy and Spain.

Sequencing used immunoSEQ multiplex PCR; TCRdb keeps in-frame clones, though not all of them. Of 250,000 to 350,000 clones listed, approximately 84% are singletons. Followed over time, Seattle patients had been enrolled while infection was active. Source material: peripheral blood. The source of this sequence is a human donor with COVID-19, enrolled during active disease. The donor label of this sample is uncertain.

The DNA of the CDR3 is TGTGCCATCAGTACCATTCAGGGTTACGAGCAGTACTTC. Its translation is CAISTIQGYEQYF. The chain has TRBV10-3 and TRBJ2-7; perhaps TRBD1 as D (5 bases). V was cut by 5 bases and J by 4 bases, with 12 bases left in between. CDR1 is ENHRY and CDR2 is SYGVKD in the germline V gene. This CDR3 region has 13 residues.